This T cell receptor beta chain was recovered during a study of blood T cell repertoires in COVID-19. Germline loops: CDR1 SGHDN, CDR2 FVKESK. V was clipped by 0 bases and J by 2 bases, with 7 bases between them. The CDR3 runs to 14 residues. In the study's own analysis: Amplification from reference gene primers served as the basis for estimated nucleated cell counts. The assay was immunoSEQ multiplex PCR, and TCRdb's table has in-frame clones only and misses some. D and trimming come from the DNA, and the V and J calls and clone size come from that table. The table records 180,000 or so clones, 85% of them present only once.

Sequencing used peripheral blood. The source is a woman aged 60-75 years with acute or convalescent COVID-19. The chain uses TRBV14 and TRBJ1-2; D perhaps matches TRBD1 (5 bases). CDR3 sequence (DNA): TGTGCCAGCAGCCAAGACAGGGCCAACTATGGCTACACCTTC. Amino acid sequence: CASSQDRANYGYTF.